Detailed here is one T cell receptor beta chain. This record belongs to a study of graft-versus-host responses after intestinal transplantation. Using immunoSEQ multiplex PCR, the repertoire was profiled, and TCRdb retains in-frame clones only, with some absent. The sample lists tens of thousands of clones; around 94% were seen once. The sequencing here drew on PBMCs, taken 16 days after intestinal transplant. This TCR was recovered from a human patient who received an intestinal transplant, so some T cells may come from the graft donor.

The chain's CDR3 is CASNLGLGANVLTF. DNA of the CDR3: TGTGCCAGCAATTTGGGGCTCGGGGCCAACGTCCTGACTTTC. V usage is TRBV9 and J usage is TRBJ2-6, with a tentative D call TRBD1 (5 bases). CDR3 length: 14 amino acids. V was cut by 6 bases and J by 4 bases, with 11 bases left in between. Germline lookup yields CDR1 SGDLS and CDR2 YYNGEE.